The table lists the clone carrying this TCR beta chain with a few counts. The antigen is unknown. Germline CDR1 reads SEHNR; CDR2 reads FQNEAQ (reference sequence). The CDR3 has 15 residues. The V segment lost 4 bases and the J segment 3 bases; nucleotides outside the gene matches: 5. The data stem from a study of early T cells in non-severe SARS-CoV-2 infection. Across the whole study: Sequenced material consisted of bulk RNA (from unsorted whole blood), and chains were unpaired. Study findings and constraints: The VDJdb matching leaned toward anti-spike CD8 responses and overlooked private and CD4 specificities.

As part of library construction, unique molecular identifiers were attached to individual cDNA molecules. MiXCR, applied by TCRdb to the 5' RACE reads, yields one record per CDR3 protein. The sample lists tens of thousands of distinct CDR3 sequences; 4.9% were seen once. This TCR came from an adult who was a healthcare worker with PCR-confirmed SARS-CoV-2 infection or an uninfected control (not recorded which). The rearrangement uses TRBV7-9 and TRBJ2-2, with 7 bases identical to TRBD1. The sequenced sample was whole blood. The CDR3 nucleotides read TGTGCCAGCAGCTGGGGGACAGCATACACCGGGGAGCTGTTTTTT. It encodes CASSWGTAYTGELFF. Full variable domain (outside the CDR3, taken from reference TRBV7-9 and TRBJ2-2): DTGVSQNPRHKITKRGQNVTFRCDPISEHNRLYWYRQTLGQGPEFLTYFQNEAQLEKSRLLSDRFSAERPKGSFSTLEIQRTEQGDSAMYLCASSWGTAYTGELFFGEGSRLTVL.